Below are 30 T cell receptor beta chains sequenced from a single sample in a study of CD8 T cells in ankylosing spondylitis. General study points: Typical of ankylosing spondylitis blood, it appeared, was a TCR beta motif of eight highly homologous variants.

One entry per CDR3 protein results from TCRdb running MiXCR on the 5' RACE reads. The sample holds approximately 540,000 distinct CDR3 sequences, more than 9.5% seen once. For these receptors, no antigen is known. The sample was blood, either unsorted or a sorted T cell fraction (not recorded which). These receptors came from a male donor with ankylosing spondylitis.

This clonotype turned up a few times. The chain carries TRBV7-8 and TRBJ2-3; D perhaps matches TRBD2 (6 bases). Germline CDR1 and CDR2: SGHVS and FQNEAQ. V lost 1 base and J lost 3, with 17 bases in between. CDR3 length: 17 residues. The CDR3 coding sequence is TGTGCCAGCAGCTTAGATAGGAGGGCCGGAAGGACAGATACGCAGTATTTT. Its translation is CASSLDRRAGRTDTQYF.

In its sample, this clonotype was seen a few times. J is TRBJ2-2 and V is TRBV5-1; TRBD1 is a possible D gene (6 bases). V was shortened by 0 bases and J by 3 bases, with 12 bases between the two germline ends. Germline V gives CDR1 SGHRS, CDR2 YFSETQ. This CDR3 comprises 16 residues. The CDR3 region has the DNA TGCGCCAGCAGCTTGGCCTGGGACATTTACACCGGGGAGCTGTTTTTT. Translation: CASSLAWDIYTGELFF.

This clonotype has a count of ten or more. This chain uses TRBV12-3 or TRBV12-4 with TRBJ1-5; 8 bases agree with TRBD1. The J segment lost 6 bases and the V segment lost 3 bases, leaving 1 base of the junction unmatched. CDR3 length: 13 amino acids. The CDR3 is CASSFQGAQPQHF. The CDR3 DNA reads as TGTGCCAGCAGTTTTCAGGGGGCTCAGCCCCAGCATTTT.

At least ten counts were recorded for this clonotype. The rearrangement links TRBV5-1 to TRBJ2-1, with D perhaps matching TRBD2 (6 bases). This CDR3 spans 16 amino acids. The V end was cut by 5 bases, the J end by 4 bases, with 19 bases between. Germline V gene data show CDR1 as SGHRS and CDR2 as YFSETQ. This chain's CDR3 is CASRSLTGATYNEQFF. The CDR3 DNA sequence: TGCGCCAGCAGATCCTTAACGGGAGCAACTTACAATGAGCAGTTCTTC.

This clonotype was counted at least ten times. This chain joins TRBV20-1 and TRBJ1-5, with TRBD1 matching over 7 bases. CDR3 size: 14 residues. Germline CDR1 is DFQATT and CDR2 is SNEGSKA (reference sequence). Trimming cost V 0 bases and J 6 bases; bases outside gene matches: 5. The CDR3 sequence: CSARDVGQVQPQHF. The CDR3 DNA sequence: TGCAGTGCTAGAGATGTCGGACAGGTTCAGCCCCAGCATTTT.

This chain connects TRBV3-1 to TRBJ1-1; D remains unclear. Trimming took off 1 base at V and 5 bases at J, with 11 bases between the two ends. The CDR3 extends over 14 amino acids. Per germline, CDR1 LGHDT and CDR2 YNNKEL (reference sequence). The DNA for the CDR3 is TGTGCCAGCAGCCAAGGCCCCCTGCAAACTGAAGCTTTCTTT. It codes for CASSQGPLQTEAFF.

The chain recombines TRBV5-1 with TRBJ2-7; the D gene is possibly TRBD1 (6 bases). The germline V gene has CDR1 SGHRS and CDR2 YFSETQ. Trimming left V 0 bases short and J 0 bases short, with 13 bases between. The CDR3 has 16 amino acids. The CDR3 protein is CASSLGHRDTSYEQYF. DNA for the CDR3: TGCGCCAGCAGCTTGGGCCATCGGGACACCTCCTACGAGCAGTACTTC.

The chain combines TRBV3-1 with TRBJ1-1; no clear D gene. Trimming took off 4 bases at V and 5 bases at J, with 8 bases between the two ends. Germline values: CDR1 LGHDT, CDR2 YNNKEL (reference sequence). The CDR3 is 12 residues long. The CDR3: CASSPKGTEAFF. The CDR3 DNA reads TGTGCCAGCAGCCCGAAGGGAACTGAAGCTTTCTTT.

V gene TRBV20-1 combines with J gene TRBJ1-1, with TRBD1 matching 7 bases. Germline V gene lookup returns CDR1 DFQATT and CDR2 SNEGSKA (reference sequence). Trimming cost V 4 bases and J 3 bases; bases outside gene matches: 8. The CDR3 is 14 residues long. The CDR3 sequence is CSATGQRGHTEAFF. The DNA of the CDR3 is TGCAGTGCTACCGGACAGAGGGGGCACACTGAAGCTTTCTTT.

V usage is TRBV30 and J usage is TRBJ2-5, with 9 bases aligning to TRBD2. CDR1 GTSNPN and CDR2 SVGIG come from the germline V gene (reference sequence). J gave up 4 bases and V 3 bases, and 6 bases lay outside the gene matches. The CDR3 has 14 amino acids. The CDR3 sequence: CAWSLGGRAETQYF. DNA for the CDR3: TGTGCCTGGAGCCTCGGCGGGAGGGCAGAGACCCAGTACTTC. The variable domain in full, completed from reference TRBV30 and TRBJ2-5, reads SQTIHQWPATLVQPVGSPLSLECTVEGTSNPNLYWYRQAAGRGLQLLFYSVGIGQISSEVPQNLSASRPQDRQFILSSKKLLLSDSGFYLCAWSLGGRAETQYFGPGTRLLVL.

The V call is TRBV10-3, the J call TRBJ2-2; D is ambiguous. The CDR3 spans 19 residues. CDR1 and CDR2 (germline): ENHRY, SYGVKD. V lost 4 bases, J lost 3 bases, and 24 bases lay in between. As DNA, the CDR3 is TGTGCCATCAGTGGGCCTGGCAGTCAAGCTGGGGTAGACACCGGGGAGCTGTTTTTT. Residues: CAISGPGSQAGVDTGELFF.

This clonotype was seen more than once but under ten times. J is TRBJ2-3 and V is TRBV7-7; D may be TRBD2 (6 bases). V lost 5 bases, J lost 4 bases, and 10 bases lay in between. CDR3 length: 13 residues. Germline V CDR1 and CDR2: SSHAT, FNYEAQ (reference sequence). The DNA for the CDR3 is TGTGCCAGCAGCGCGGACTATTCAGATACGCAGTATTTT. As protein: CASSADYSDTQYF.

The CDR3 coding sequence is TGTGCCAGCAGAAGGGGTAGTCAGCCCCAGCATTTT. Encoded protein: CASRRGSQPQHF. This chain joins TRBV12-3 or TRBV12-4 and TRBJ1-5, with D perhaps TRBD1 (5 bases). CDR3 length equals 12 residues. Deletions cut 6 bases from V and 6 bases from J, with 9 bases between.

The table lists this clonotype with a few counts. This sequence joins TRBV20-1 and TRBJ1-2; the match to TRBD1 covers 10 bases. Germline CDR1 and CDR2: DFQATT and SNEGSKA (reference sequence). The CDR3 is made up of 13 amino acids. The V gene end was trimmed by 6 bases and the J gene end by 4 bases; junction bases not matched to a gene: 5. In DNA, the CDR3 is TGCAGTGCACCGGGACAGGGGAGCTATGGCTACACCTTC. It specifies CSAPGQGSYGYTF.

V and J are TRBV5-8 and TRBJ2-1; TRBD1 agrees at 8 bases. In germline, CDR1 is SGHTS, CDR2 YDEGEE. V lost 0 bases to trimming and J lost 8 bases; unmatched junction nucleotides: 10. The CDR3 extends over 16 amino acids. Here the CDR3 reads CASSLGQDRVIDEQFF. CDR3 nucleotide sequence: TGTGCCAGCAGCTTGGGTCAGGACAGGGTTATCGATGAGCAGTTCTTC.

The J gene is TRBJ2-7, the V gene TRBV7-9, with D maybe TRBD1 (6 bases). CDR1 is SEHNR and CDR2 is FQNEAQ in the germline V gene (reference sequence). The CDR3 has 13 amino acids. Trimming cost V 5 bases and J 4 bases, with 12 bases left between them. The CDR3 DNA sequence: TGTGCCAGCAGCCCAGGGGAAGGGTACGAGCAGTACGTC. As protein: CASSPGEGYEQYV.

This clonotype showed up just a few times. V gene TRBV24-1 combines with J gene TRBJ2-5, with D hard to call. Trimming took off 5 bases at V and 1 base at J, with 10 bases between the two ends. This CDR3 is 14 amino acids long. Looked up from germline, CDR1 is KGHDR and CDR2 is SFDVKD. The CDR3 DNA reads as TGTGCCACCAGTGGCTGGCCATTCCAAGAGACCCAGTACTTC. Its protein is CATSGWPFQETQYF.

For this clonotype: The CDR3 does not end in the conserved phenylalanine or tryptophan, so this is likely a read error. The chain has TRBV6-2 or TRBV6-3 and TRBJ2-7, with D possibly being TRBD1 (5 bases). V was pared by 6 bases and J by 7 bases, with 10 bases between. Germline assignment: CDR1 MNHEY and CDR2 SVGEGT. The CDR3 is 11 amino acids. The CDR3 loop is CASSLDIEQYL. The DNA for the CDR3 is TGTGCCAGCAGCCTGGACATTGAGCAGTACCTC.

The V gene is TRBV10-2, the J gene TRBJ2-5; 8 bases agree with TRBD1. The CDR3 is 14 amino acids. V gave up 9 bases and J gave up 4 bases; unmatched junction bases: 10. Germline V CDR1 and CDR2: WSHSY, SAAADI. The CDR3 nucleotides are TGCGCCAGATTCTCGGGACAGGCTATAGAGACCCAGTACTTC. It specifies CARFSGQAIETQYF.

This clonotype showed up just a few times. The chain recombines TRBV7-9 with TRBJ1-4; D remains unclear. The CDR3 covers 12 residues. The germline CDR1 and CDR2 sequences are SEHNR and FQNEAQ (reference sequence). The ends were cut back, 4 bases at V and 10 bases at J, with 10 bases in the middle. This CDR3 reads CASSSGYGKLFF. CDR3 DNA sequence: TGTGCCAGCAGCTCAGGTTATGGAAAACTGTTTTTT.

The V gene is TRBV15, the J gene TRBJ2-3; no clear D gene. Per germline, CDR1 LNHNV and CDR2 YYDKDF (reference sequence). Deletions cut 5 bases from V and 0 bases from J, with 6 bases between. The CDR3 is 13 residues long. Written as DNA, the CDR3 is TGTGCCACCAGCCGCATAAGCACAGATACGCAGTATTTT. Its protein is CATSRISTDTQYF.

This chain links TRBV28 with TRBJ2-7; D is undetermined. Trimming removed 3 bases from V and 4 bases from J, with 10 bases in between. The CDR3 consists of 13 residues. The germline CDR1 and CDR2 sequences are MDHEN and SYDVKM. In nucleotides, the CDR3 is TGTGCCAGCAGTTTCGCCCCGCTATACGAGCAGTACTTC. Translation gives CASSFAPLYEQYF.

This clonotype was detected a few times. V gene TRBV6-2 or TRBV6-3 combines with J gene TRBJ2-2; 7 bases fit TRBD1. The CDR3 spans 15 residues. Germline loops: CDR1 MNHEY, CDR2 SVGEGT. V was clipped by 10 bases and J by 1 base; unmatched bases: 9. The CDR3 is CAISGGKRNTGELFF. The DNA of the CDR3 is TGTGCCATATCAGGGGGAAAACGGAACACCGGGGAGCTGTTTTTT.

This clonotype was detected only a few times. The chain uses TRBV11-2 and TRBJ2-1, with 9 bases identical to TRBD2. The CDR3 is made up of 16 amino acids. Germline trimming cut 2 bases from V and 6 bases from J; bases unmatched to any gene: 8. Germline CDR1 and CDR2: SGHAT and FQNNGV. CDR3 in DNA: TGTGCCAGCAGCTTAATTAGCGGGAGAGGCCCCAATGAGCAGTTCTTC. Translated: CASSLISGRGPNEQFF.

This rearrangement joins TRBV29-1 to TRBJ1-3; no reliable D call. The CDR3 sequence is 14 residues long. Between the trimmed V and J ends, which lost 5 bases and 0 bases, there was a span of 11 bases. Germline CDR1 is SQVTM and CDR2 is ANQGSEA. The CDR3 loop is CSVLTPSSGNTIYF. The CDR3 DNA sequence: TGCAGCGTTCTGACGCCTAGCTCTGGAAACACCATATATTTT. The full variable domain, completed using reference TRBV29-1 and TRBJ1-3, is SAVISQKPSRDICQRGTSLTIQCQVDSQVTMMFWYRQQPGQSLTLIATANQGSEATYESGFVIDKFPISRPNLTFSTLTVSNMSPEDSSIYLCSVLTPSSGNTIYFGEGSWLTVV.

This clonotype was counted many times. This rearrangement joins TRBV5-1 to TRBJ2-2; the D gene could be TRBD1 or TRBD2 (5 bases each). CDR3 size: 16 residues. The V gene's germline CDR1 is SGHRS and CDR2 YFSETQ. V lost 4 bases and J 4 bases, leaving 17 bases between the germline ends. The CDR3 sequence is CASSPEMVRGTGELFF. The CDR3 DNA follows: TGCGCCAGCAGCCCCGAGATGGTGAGGGGCACCGGGGAGCTGTTTTTT.

The rearrangement links TRBV7-6 to TRBJ2-6, with unresolved D. CDR1 SGHVS and CDR2 FNYEAQ come from the germline V gene. Trimming took off 0 bases at V and 1 base at J, with 7 bases between the two ends. This CDR3 is 16 amino acids long. In DNA form, the CDR3 reads TGTGCCAGCAGCTTAGCCAGGAATTCTGGGGCCAACGTCCTGACTTTC. It codes for CASSLARNSGANVLTF.

The V gene is TRBV3-1, the J gene TRBJ2-1; the D gene is possibly TRBD2 (5 bases). Trimming cost V 4 bases and J 7 bases, with 26 bases left between them. Looked up from germline, CDR1 is LGHDT and CDR2 is YNNKEL (reference sequence). This CDR3 region has 18 residues. CDR3: CASSPERGSWGTLNEQFF. CDR3 bases: TGTGCCAGCAGCCCCGAACGGGGTAGTTGGGGTACATTAAATGAGCAGTTCTTC.

The sample holds many counts of this clonotype. The J gene is TRBJ2-1, the V gene TRBV27; unclear D gene. The germline V and J ends were trimmed by 4 bases and 5 bases, with 3 bases remaining between them. This CDR3 spans 11 amino acids. CDR1 is MNHEY and CDR2 is SMNVEV in the germline V gene (reference sequence). This chain's CDR3 is CASSSDNEQFF. The CDR3 DNA follows: TGTGCCAGCAGTTCGGACAATGAGCAGTTCTTC.

The chain uses TRBV11-2 and TRBJ2-1, with D unclear. Trimming removed 4 bases at V and 0 bases at J, with 7 bases between. This CDR3 has 14 residues. Germline V lookup: CDR1 SGHAT, CDR2 FQNNGV. CDR3 bases: TGTGCCAGCAGCTATTCTCGCTCCTACAATGAGCAGTTCTTC. Residues: CASSYSRSYNEQFF.